The 13 T cell receptor beta chains in this list originate from one sample, sequenced in a study of blood T cell repertoires in COVID-19 (dated by TCRdb to 2018 to 2020). Library preparation was by the immunoSEQ multiplex PCR assay. Drawn from immuneACCESS, this table holds only the in-frame rearrangements with V and J called that TCRdb kept. Clones are partly lost; checked studies trace under half to an unresolved V gene and leave the rest unexplained. The sample table shows about 220,000 clones, and around 80% are seen once. Roughly 7% of the sample goes to the ten largest clones. The sequenced sample consisted of peripheral blood. The receptors here all came from an older woman with acute or convalescent COVID-19.

In its sample, this clone was seen a few times. The chain has TRBV2 and TRBJ2-6, with 7 bases identical to TRBD2. Germline assignment: CDR1 SNHLY and CDR2 FYNNEI. The CDR3 has 16 residues. The V segment lost 6 bases and the J segment 2 bases; nucleotides outside the gene matches: 7. CDR3 sequence reads: CASSPGGLAGANVLTF. DNA for the CDR3: TGTGCCAGCAGCCCCGGAGGACTAGCTGGGGCCAACGTCCTGACTTTC. Variable domain in full (rest from reference TRBV2 and TRBJ2-6): EPEVTQTPSHQVTQMGQEVILRCVPISNHLYFYWYRQILGQKVEFLVSFYNNEISEKSEIFDDQFSVERPDGSNFTLKIRSTKLEDSAMYFCASSPGGLAGANVLTFGAGSRLTVL.

V is TRBV24-1 and J is TRBJ1-2, with D perhaps TRBD1 (5 bases). Germline assignment: CDR1 KGHDR and CDR2 SFDVKD. The CDR3 runs to 14 residues. The V and J ends lost 9 bases and 0 bases respectively, with 13 bases between them. The CDR3 here is CATSWGGTNYGYTF. The CDR3 DNA reads as TGTGCCACCTCCTGGGGGGGTACTAACTATGGCTACACCTTC.

The chain employs TRBV19 and TRBJ1-4; TRBD1 might be the D (6 bases). CDR1 LNHDA and CDR2 SQIVND come from the germline V gene (reference sequence). V lost 4 bases, J lost 7 bases, and 16 bases lay in between. The CDR3 loop spans 15 amino acids. CDR3 protein: CASSTHRDKIEKLFF. The CDR3 DNA follows: TGTGCCAGTAGTACGCACCGGGACAAAATTGAAAAACTGTTTTTT.

The chain combines TRBV6-6 with TRBJ1-6, with a tentative D call TRBD1 (6 bases). Germline CDR1 reads MNHNY; CDR2 reads SVGAGI (reference sequence). CDR3 length: 15 residues. Trimming left V 7 bases short and J 0 bases short, with 10 bases between. The CDR3, as DNA: TGTGCCAGCAACCTAGGGGGCTCCTATAATTCACCCCTCCACTTT. Its protein product is CASNLGGSYNSPLHF.

This clone appeared a single time. The chain has TRBV19 and TRBJ1-3; D remains ambiguous. Germline V gives CDR1 LNHDA, CDR2 SQIVND (reference sequence). This CDR3 contains 14 residues. Trimming stripped 5 bases from V and 0 bases from J, with 8 bases between. CDR3 DNA: TGTGCCAGTAGTGGGAGTTACTCTGGAAACACCATATATTTT. It is translated as CASSGSYSGNTIYF.

This chain joins TRBV25-1 and TRBJ2-2; unclear D gene. With 3 bases removed from V and 9 bases from J, the gap between germline ends came to 5 bases. From germline, CDR1 is MGHDK and CDR2 SYGVNS. The CDR3 loop spans 11 amino acids. The CDR3 reads CASSEFWELFF. CDR3 nucleotide sequence: TGTGCCAGCAGTGAGTTCTGGGAGCTGTTTTTT.

The chain is built from TRBV20-1 and TRBJ1-1; no definite D call. Trimming shortened V by 6 bases and J by 4 bases, and 9 bases separated the two germline ends. This CDR3 is built from 11 residues. Germline-derived CDR1 and CDR2 are DFQATT and SNEGSKA (reference sequence). The CDR3 DNA follows: TGCAGTGCGCTAGCGATCACTGAAGCTTTCTTT. As protein: CSALAITEAFF.

The chain is built from TRBV12-3 or TRBV12-4 and TRBJ2-1, with D perhaps TRBD2 (6 bases). This CDR3 is built from 12 residues. V lost 7 bases, J lost 8 bases, and 12 bases lay in between. The CDR3 nucleotides read TGTGCCAGCACCTGGCGGGGATATGAGCAGTTCTTC. This sequence encodes CASTWRGYEQFF.

The chain couples TRBV2 to TRBJ2-1; 11 bases are shared with TRBD2. The V segment lost 4 bases and the J segment 6 bases; nucleotides outside the gene matches: 11. This CDR3 contains 17 residues. Germline V gene data show CDR1 as SNHLY and CDR2 as FYNNEI. CDR3 in DNA: TGTGCCAGCAGTGCGTTAAGTAGCGGGGGGGCGGGCAATGAGCAGTTCTTC. As protein: CASSALSSGGAGNEQFF.

This chain links TRBV4-1 with TRBJ1-1; no definite D call. The CDR3 consists of 16 residues. Between the trimmed V and J ends, which lost 1 base and 5 bases, there was a span of 17 bases. In germline, CDR1 is MGHRA, CDR2 YSYEKL. CDR3 DNA sequence: TGCGCCAGCAGCCAAGTCGTACCGGGATTTGGGACTGAAGCTTTCTTT. It translates to CASSQVVPGFGTEAFF.

The chain links TRBV29-1 to TRBJ1-6; D is ambiguous. The germline CDR1 and CDR2 sequences are SQVTM and ANQGSEA. V was shortened by 4 bases and J by 6 bases, with 7 bases between the two germline ends. This CDR3 spans 12 amino acids. CDR3 sequence: CSVGAPNSPLHF. DNA for the CDR3: TGCAGCGTTGGGGCGCCTAATTCACCCCTCCACTTT.

The V call is TRBV20-1, the J call TRBJ2-1; D is possibly TRBD2 (6 bases). V dropped 6 bases and J dropped 6 bases, with 18 bases sitting between them. The length of the CDR3 is 14 residues. CDR1 DFQATT and CDR2 SNEGSKA come from the germline V gene (reference sequence). Written as DNA, the CDR3 is TGCAGTGCAAGTGGGCGGGGTCGCTTCAATGAGCAGTTCTTC. It encodes CSASGRGRFNEQFF.

This rearrangement joins TRBV6-5 to TRBJ2-1, with TRBD1 matching 8 bases. V lost 7 bases to trimming and J lost 1 base; unmatched junction nucleotides: 3. There are 14 residues in the CDR3. Germline values: CDR1 MNHEY, CDR2 SVGAGI. CDR3 protein: CASTGTGSYNEQFF. For the CDR3, the DNA is TGTGCCAGCACCGGGACAGGTTCCTACAATGAGCAGTTCTTC.